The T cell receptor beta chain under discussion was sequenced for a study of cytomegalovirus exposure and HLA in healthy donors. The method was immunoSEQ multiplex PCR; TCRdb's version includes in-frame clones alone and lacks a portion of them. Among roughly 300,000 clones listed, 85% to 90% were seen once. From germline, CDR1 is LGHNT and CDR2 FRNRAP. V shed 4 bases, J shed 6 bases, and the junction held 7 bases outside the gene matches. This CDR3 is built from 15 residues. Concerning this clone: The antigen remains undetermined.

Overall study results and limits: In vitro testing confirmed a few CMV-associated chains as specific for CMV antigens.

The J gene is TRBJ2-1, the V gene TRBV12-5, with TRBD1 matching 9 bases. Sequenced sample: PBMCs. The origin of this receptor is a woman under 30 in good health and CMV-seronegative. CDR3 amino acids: CASGSRTGVVNEQFF. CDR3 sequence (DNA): TGTGCTAGTGGTTCGCGGACAGGGGTTGTCAATGAGCAGTTCTTC.